One and the same sample provided the 12 T cell receptor beta chains below, sequenced in a study of cytomegalovirus exposure and HLA in healthy donors. Amplification used 60 Vbeta primers and 13 Jbeta primers. Assay used: immunoSEQ multiplex PCR; TCRdb lists only in-frame clones, some missing. Among under 150,000 clones listed, about 82% were seen once. The sequencing input was PBMCs. The receptors come from a boy aged 5-17 years in good health and CMV-seronegative.

V usage is TRBV27 and J usage is TRBJ2-1; D is undetermined. The CDR3 is made up of 15 amino acids. Germline V gene data show CDR1 as MNHEY and CDR2 as SMNVEV (reference sequence). V was shortened by 3 bases and J by 6 bases, with 15 bases between the two germline ends. The CDR3 reads CASSFGSKRSNEQFF. CDR3 DNA: TGTGCCAGCAGTTTCGGGTCAAAGAGGTCCAATGAGCAGTTCTTC.

J is TRBJ2-7 and V is TRBV6-5; TRBD2 matches 12 bases. The CDR3 extends over 14 amino acids. Germline trimming cut 7 bases from V and 5 bases from J; bases unmatched to any gene: 6. Germline V CDR1 and CDR2: MNHEY, SVGAGI. CDR3 sequence (DNA): TGTGCCAGCAACGGACTAGCGGGATCCGACGAGCAGTACTTC. Its protein is CASNGLAGSDEQYF.

The chain joins TRBV5-1 to TRBJ2-3; 9 positions match TRBD1. This CDR3 region has 15 residues. Germline V gives CDR1 SGHRS, CDR2 YFSETQ. Losses at the gene ends were 3 bases for V and 5 bases for J; bases not matched to a gene: 7. The CDR3 region is CASSWGTGQGDTQYF. CDR3 bases: TGCGCCAGCAGCTGGGGGACAGGGCAGGGAGATACGCAGTATTTT.

This chain connects TRBV4-2 to TRBJ2-1, with no clear D. The CDR3 is made up of 15 amino acids. CDR1 is LGHNA, CDR2 YNFKEQ, per germline. Trimming pared 6 bases from V and 4 bases from J, leaving 16 bases between. Here the CDR3 reads CASRSTSWAYNEQFF. Here the CDR3 DNA reads TGTGCCAGCAGAAGTACCAGCTGGGCGTACAATGAGCAGTTCTTC.

The V call is TRBV5-6, the J call TRBJ1-3, with 7 bases matching TRBD1. V lost 4 bases to trimming and J lost 2 bases; unmatched junction nucleotides: 6. CDR1 and CDR2 from the germline V gene are SGHDT and YYEEEE. CDR3 length equals 15 residues. This chain's CDR3 is CASSPGQGAGNTIYF. CDR3 sequence (DNA): TGTGCCAGCAGCCCCGGCCAGGGGGCTGGAAACACCATATATTTT.

This chain uses TRBV5-5 with TRBJ2-7, with 13 bases matching TRBD2. V lost 4 bases and J lost 6; bases outside the gene matches: 7. CDR1 is SGHKS, CDR2 YYEKEE, per germline (reference sequence). The CDR3 consists of 15 residues. The CDR3 protein is CASSGGTSGILEQYF. CDR3 nucleotides: TGTGCCAGCAGCGGGGGGACTAGCGGGATCCTCGAGCAGTACTTC. Based on the CDR3 plus reference TRBV5-5 and TRBJ2-7, the full variable domain is DAGVTQSPTHLIKTRGQQVTLRCSPISGHKSVSWYQQVLGQGPQFIFQYYEKEERGRGNFPDRFSARQFPNYSSELNVNALLLGDSALYLCASSGGTSGILEQYFGPGTRLTVT.

The chain uses TRBV6-6 and TRBJ1-2; D is perhaps TRBD1 (5 bases). CDR3 length equals 13 residues. The V and J ends lost 8 bases and 1 base respectively, with 11 bases between them. Germline-derived CDR1 and CDR2 are MNHNY and SVGAGI (reference sequence). CDR3 amino acids: CASEAGFNYGYTF. DNA for the CDR3: TGTGCCAGCGAGGCAGGGTTTAACTATGGCTACACCTTC.

The CDR3 DNA sequence: TGTGCCAGCAGTCAGGGACAGTACACTGAAGCTTTCTTT. Encoded protein: CASSQGQYTEAFF. The J gene is TRBJ1-1, the V gene TRBV6-5; 7 bases fit TRBD1. Germline V gene data show CDR1 as MNHEY and CDR2 as SVGAGI. This CDR3 is 13 amino acids long. With 5 bases clipped from V and 3 bases from J, the junction kept 3 bases outside the gene matches.

The chain uses TRBV29-1 and TRBJ2-7; TRBD1 matches at 9 bases. There are 12 residues in the CDR3. Germline CDR1 is SQVTM and CDR2 is ANQGSEA. V trimming: 7 bases; J trimming: 2 bases; junction bases outside the gene matches: 3. The CDR3 coding sequence is TGCAGCGCAACAGGGGGCGCCTACGAGCAGTACTTC. Translating it yields CSATGGAYEQYF.

The V and J genes are TRBV20-1 and TRBJ2-7; D uncertain. Germline assignment: CDR1 DFQATT and CDR2 SNEGSKA (reference sequence). This CDR3 comprises 11 residues. V lost 6 bases and J 0 bases, leaving 6 bases between the germline ends. CDR3: CSADFSYEQYF. The CDR3 DNA reads TGCAGTGCCGACTTCTCCTACGAGCAGTACTTC.

There are a few counts of this clone. This chain joins TRBV9 and TRBJ2-1, with TRBD2 identical over 10 bases. The length of the CDR3 is 13 residues. Per the germline V gene, CDR1 is SGDLS and CDR2 is YYNGEE. V lost 7 bases to trimming and J lost 14 bases; unmatched junction nucleotides: 12. The CDR3 bases are TGTGCCAGCGGAGAATCGCTAGCGGGAGTGAAGTTCTTC. This encodes CASGESLAGVKFF.

V is TRBV19 and J is TRBJ1-2, with D maybe TRBD1 (6 bases). This CDR3 is 14 amino acids long. In germline, CDR1 is LNHDA, CDR2 SQIVND (reference sequence). Trimming removed 6 bases from V and 6 bases from J, with 17 bases in between. CDR3 sequence: CASRSQGSADGYTF. The CDR3 coding sequence is TGTGCCAGTAGGTCGCAGGGGAGCGCGGATGGCTACACCTTC.